The 19 T cell receptor beta chains below come from one sample, sequenced in a study of CD8+ T cells in alopecia areata (dated by TCRdb to 2016 to 2019). Pooled mouse cutaneous lymph node cells were stained for CD4, CD8alpha, NKG2D, NKG2ACE and other markers, then sorted on a BD Influx. Library preparation was by the immunoSEQ multiplex PCR assay. For TCR sequencing, RNA was extracted from every sample and reverse transcribed into cDNA to serve as template. Sourced from immuneACCESS, this table was stored by TCRdb with only in-frame sequences that have V and J called. A share of the clones is absent; for the studies checked, an unresolved V gene accounts for under half, and the remainder has no known explanation. This sample includes about 270,000 clones, and none of them was observed just once. More than 0.95% of the sample is taken by the ten largest. Sequences were obtained from CD4+ T cells sorted from a lymph node. All receptors derive from a C3H/HeJ mouse with alopecia areata. The MHC haplotype that this mouse strain carries is H2-k.

This clone has more than one count but fewer than ten. Gene names and germline refer to mouse. The read ends 4 residues before the CDR3 terminus; that terminus is restored from the germline J gene. This sequence joins TRBV13-3 and TRBJ1-1, with a possible D match to TRBD1 (5 bases). Germline V gene lookup returns CDR1 NNHDY and CDR2 SYVADS. The CDR3 runs to 12 residues. CDR3 bases read: TGTGCCAGCAGTGATGCAGGGAGA. The encoded protein is CASSDAGR. The complete CDR3 sequence is CASSDAGREVFF.

Comment on this clone: Gene labels here are mouse ones. The CDR3 goes on 4 residues after the read ends, and that part is filled in from the germline J gene. The chain joins TRBV13-3 to TRBJ2-5; perhaps TRBD1 as D (6 bases). Germline assignment: CDR1 NNHDY and CDR2 SYVADS. The CDR3 spans 13 residues. CDR3 DNA (partial): TGTGCCAGCAGTGAGTACAGGGAAGAC. As protein: CASSEYRED. The full CDR3 protein reads CASSEYREDTQYF.

The table lists this clone with a few counts. Gene labels here are mouse ones. Read data end 4 residues before the CDR3 end; the end is taken from the germline J gene. This CDR3 is also generated by other DNA sequences in the sample. The chain couples TRBV13-1 to TRBJ1-1, with 8 nucleotides matching TRBD1. V trimming: 2 bases; J trimming: 1 base; junction bases outside the gene matches: 1. This CDR3 has 14 residues. Germline CDR1 reads NSHNY; CDR2 reads SYGAGN. The CDR3 DNA, read in part, is TGTGCCAGCAGTGAGGGGACAGGAAACACA. The encoded protein is CASSEGTGNT. The CDR3 in full is CASSEGTGNTEVFF.

Concerning this clone: Any gene name here is a mouse gene name. The read gets to within 4 residues of the CDR3 end, and the germline J gene fills in the rest. The chain employs TRBV1 and TRBJ1-1; D not resolved. V lost 0 bases to trimming and J lost 1 base, with 6 bases between them. Germline CDR1 NSQYPW, CDR2 LRSPGD (reference sequence). This CDR3 contains 14 residues. CDR3 DNA, as far as it was read: TGCACCTGCAGTGCAGATCCCAGAAACACA. Protein sequence: CTCSADPRNT. The whole CDR3 protein reads CTCSADPRNTEVFF.

On this clone itself: Mouse germline and gene names are used. The read ends 4 residues early relative to the CDR3; the germline J gene fills the gap. Other DNA sequences in the same sample also yield this CDR3. The chain links TRBV4 to TRBJ1-1, with 8 bases aligning to TRBD1. Germline V gene sequence: CDR1 LGHDT, CDR2 YNNKQL (reference sequence). The CDR3 runs 14 residues. Germline trimming cut 4 bases from V and 0 bases from J; bases unmatched to any gene: 1. Incomplete CDR3 DNA: TGTGCCAGCAGCTTACAGGGGGCAAACACA. This codes for CASSLQGANT. The CDR3 in full is CASSLQGANTEVFF.

This clone has more than one count but fewer than ten. All gene names here are mouse names. The sequence runs out 3 residues before the end of the CDR3; the remainder is reconstructed from the germline J gene. The chain employs TRBV13-2 and TRBJ1-6, with TRBD1 matching over 8 bases. TRBJ1-6 falls under the ORF class, with uncertain function. This CDR3 has 15 residues. V shed 4 bases and J 1 base; nucleotides not matched to a gene: 1. Germline loops: CDR1 NNHNN, CDR2 SYGAGS (reference sequence). The CDR3 is CASGRTGSYNSPLYF. CDR3 DNA, as far as it was read: TGTGCCAGCGGTCGGACAGGGTCCTATAATTCGCCC.

This clone has a handful of counts. Mouse names are used for the genes. The read halts 4 residues ahead of the CDR3 end, with the missing end drawn from the germline J gene. This chain connects TRBV1 to TRBJ2-5; a weak D match, TRBD2 (6 bases). The germline gives CDR1 NSQYPW, CDR2 LRSPGD (reference sequence). V gave up 3 bases and J gave up 3 bases, with 10 bases separating them. The CDR3 totals 14 residues. The DNA read from the CDR3 is TGCACCTGCAGTGCCCTCTGGGGTCAAGAC. Amino acid sequence: CTCSALWGQD. The whole CDR3 sequence reads CTCSALWGQDTQYF.

This clone has just a few counts. Mouse gene names and germline throughout. The read finishes 4 residues shy of the CDR3 end, and the germline J gene is used to complete it. The V gene is TRBV13-3, the J gene TRBJ2-1; 8 bases are shared with TRBD2. Germline V gene data show CDR1 as NNHDY and CDR2 as SYVADS. This CDR3 has 17 amino acids. V lost 0 bases to trimming and J lost 3 bases; unmatched junction nucleotides: 8. The DNA read from the CDR3 is TGTGCCAGCAGTGATGCAGGAGGGGGGGCCCCCTATGCT. Its protein product is CASSDAGGGAPYA. The entire CDR3 protein is CASSDAGGGAPYAEQFF.

There are a few counts of this clone. These gene names are mouse names. The CDR3 end is not reached by the read, which stops 4 residues before it; the germline J gene fills it in. The chain has TRBV12-1 and TRBJ1-2; D might be TRBD1 (5 bases). V lost 3 bases and J lost 1, with 8 bases in between. The CDR3 contains 13 residues. Germline-derived CDR1 and CDR2 are SGHSN and HYEKVE. This chain's CDR3 is CASSTGLNSDYTF. CDR3 DNA (partial): TGTGCCAGCTCTACAGGATTAAACTCC.

This clone was detected a few times. The listed genes are named as in mouse. The read is 4 residues too short to cover the CDR3 end, so that end is filled in from the germline J gene. Other DNA sequences within the sample encode an identical CDR3. This sequence joins TRBV19 and TRBJ2-5, with D possibly being TRBD2 (7 bases). The CDR3 spans 14 residues. Looked up from germline, CDR1 is FNHDT and CDR2 is SITEND (reference sequence). Partial CDR3 DNA: TGTGCCAGCAGTATTTCGGGGGGCGAGGAC. This translates into CASSISGGED. The complete CDR3 sequence is CASSISGGEDTQYF.

This clone was detected a few times. Mouse germline and gene names are used. The CDR3 extends 4 residues past the end of the read, so its final part is completed from the germline J gene. This chain connects TRBV31 to TRBJ2-1, with TRBD2 matching 8 bases. This CDR3 comprises 13 residues. Germline-derived CDR1 and CDR2 are GKSSPN and SITVG. The part of the CDR3 DNA that was read is TGTGCCTGGGGAGCGGGGGGGCGGGCT. This codes for CAWGAGGRA. The whole CDR3 sequence reads CAWGAGGRAEQFF.

Notes on this clone: Here the gene names and germline are mouse. The CDR3 end is not reached by the read, which stops 4 residues before it; the germline J gene fills it in. The same CDR3 can be traced to other DNA sequences in this sample. The chain has TRBV13-1 and TRBJ2-1; 7 bases are shared with TRBD1. With V trimmed by 0 bases and J by 4 bases, 1 base remained unmatched. The CDR3 loop spans 14 amino acids. Germline CDR1 NSHNY, CDR2 SYGAGN. The part of the CDR3 DNA that was read is TGTGCCAGCAGTGATGTGGGACAGTATGCT. Amino acid sequence: CASSDVGQYA. The whole CDR3 sequence is CASSDVGQYAEQFF.

This clone was observed a handful of times. Gene names follow the mouse nomenclature. The CDR3 goes on 4 residues after the read ends, and that part is filled in from the germline J gene. This chain uses TRBV13-2 with TRBJ2-5, with 12 positions matching TRBD1. The CDR3 has 17 residues. The V gene end was trimmed by 0 bases and the J gene end by 3 bases; junction bases not matched to a gene: 5. The germline V gene encodes CDR1 NNHNN and CDR2 SYGAGS (reference sequence). CDR3 DNA, as far as it was read: TGTGCCAGCGGTGATGCAGGGACAGGGGGCTGGCAAGAC. Its protein product is CASGDAGTGGWQD. The CDR3, in full, reads CASGDAGTGGWQDTQYF.

With respect to this clone: Gene and germline names: mouse. Read data end 4 residues before the CDR3 end; the end is taken from the germline J gene. The V and J genes are TRBV26 and TRBJ2-1; maybe TRBD1 (5 bases). The CDR3 is made up of 12 amino acids. The germline gives CDR1 KGHPV, CDR2 FQNQEV (reference sequence). Trimming cost V 9 bases and J 1 base, with 7 bases left between them. The sequenced CDR3 bases are TGTGCCAGAGGACAAAACTATGCT. It is translated as CARGQNYA. The entire CDR3 reads CARGQNYAEQFF.

As concerns this clone: All gene names here are mouse names. The read ends 4 residues early relative to the CDR3; the germline J gene fills the gap. The V and J genes are TRBV13-1 and TRBJ2-2; 13 nucleotides agree with TRBD2. CDR1 NSHNY and CDR2 SYGAGN come from the germline V gene. V dropped 2 bases and J dropped 4; count of bases not matched to a gene: 8. The CDR3 loop spans 18 amino acids. The DNA read from the CDR3 is TGTGCCAGCAGTGACCCCGGGACTGGGGGGGAGTCCACCGGG. This gives the protein CASSDPGTGGESTG. The complete CDR3 sequence is CASSDPGTGGESTGQLYF.

The table lists this clone with a few counts. Here the gene names and germline are mouse. The read ends 4 residues early relative to the CDR3; the germline J gene fills the gap. The chain joins TRBV1 to TRBJ2-5; 7 bases align to TRBD2. Looked up from germline, CDR1 is NSQYPW and CDR2 is LRSPGD (reference sequence). The CDR3 has 15 residues. The sequenced CDR3 bases are TGCACCTGCAGTGCAGATACCGGGACTGTGGAC. Its protein is CTCSADTGTVD. The entire CDR3 is CTCSADTGTVDTQYF.

Notes on this clone: Germline and genes here are mouse. With the read ending 4 residues before the CDR3 end, the germline J gene is used to fill in that end. The chain recombines TRBV1 with TRBJ2-4; 7 bases line up with TRBD2. V dropped 0 bases and J dropped 1; count of bases not matched to a gene: 4. Germline-derived CDR1 and CDR2 are NSQYPW and LRSPGD (reference sequence). The CDR3 is 16 amino acids. CDR3 loop: CTCSADWGVRQNTLYF. The CDR3 bases that were read are TGCACCTGCAGTGCAGATTGGGGGGTGCGTCAAAAC.

This clone was seen only a few times. Mouse germline and gene names are used. The read halts 4 residues ahead of the CDR3 end, with the missing end drawn from the germline J gene. This sample includes further DNA sequences coding for the same CDR3. The rearrangement joins TRBV1 to TRBJ2-4, with 9 bases identical to TRBD1. V shed 1 base, J shed 0 bases, and the junction held 2 bases outside the gene matches. The CDR3 runs 16 residues. The V gene's germline CDR1 is NSQYPW and CDR2 LRSPGD (reference sequence). The CDR3: CTCSAGTGASQNTLYF. CDR3 DNA, as far as it was read: TGCACCTGCAGTGCAGGGACAGGGGCTAGTCAAAAC.

For this clone: Germline and genes: mouse. Coverage ceases 4 residues before the CDR3 finishes, and the germline J gene fills in the end. This sequence joins TRBV19 and TRBJ1-2; a possible D gene is TRBD1 (5 bases). This CDR3 has 14 residues. Between the trimmed V and J ends, which lost 0 bases and 4 bases, there was a span of 10 bases. Per the germline V gene, CDR1 is FNHDT and CDR2 is SITEND (reference sequence). Here the CDR3 reads CASSIGREGSDYTF. The CDR3 DNA, read in part, is TGTGCCAGCAGTATAGGCAGGGAGGGCTCC.